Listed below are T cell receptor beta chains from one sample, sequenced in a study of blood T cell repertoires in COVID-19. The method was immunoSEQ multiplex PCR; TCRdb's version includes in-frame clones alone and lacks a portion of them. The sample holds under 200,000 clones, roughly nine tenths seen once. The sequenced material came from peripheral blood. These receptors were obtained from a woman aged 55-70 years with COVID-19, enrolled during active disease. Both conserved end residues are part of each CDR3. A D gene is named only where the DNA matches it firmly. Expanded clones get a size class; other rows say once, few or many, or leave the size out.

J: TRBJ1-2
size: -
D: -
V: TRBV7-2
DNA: TGTGCCAGCACCCTAACGGTTACTAACTATGGCTACACCTTC
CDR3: CASTLTVTNYGYTF

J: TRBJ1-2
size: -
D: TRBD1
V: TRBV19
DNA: TGTGCCAGCAGAAACCTCGGGACAGCTGGCTACACCTTC
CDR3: CASRNLGTAGYTF

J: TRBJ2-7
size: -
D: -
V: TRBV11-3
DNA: TGTGCCAGCAGCTTAGCCCCCGGTCCTAGCTCCTACGAGCAGTACTTC
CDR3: CASSLAPGPSSYEQYF

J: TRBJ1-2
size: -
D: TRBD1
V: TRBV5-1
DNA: TGCGCCAGCAGCTTTGGACAGGGGTATGGCTACACCTTC
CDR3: CASSFGQGYGYTF

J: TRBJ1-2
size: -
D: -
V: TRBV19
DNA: TGTGCCAGTAGCCACACCGGGACTTTGAACTATGGCTACACCTTC
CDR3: CASSHTGTLNYGYTF

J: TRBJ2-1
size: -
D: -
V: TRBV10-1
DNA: TGCGCCAGCAGTGAAGCGAGTCGCAATCAGCAGTTCTTC
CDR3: CASSEASRNQQFF

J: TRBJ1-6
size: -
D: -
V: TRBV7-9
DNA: TGTGCCAGCAGCCTGACTCAGGGCAGTTCACCCCTCCACTTT
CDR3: CASSLTQGSSPLHF

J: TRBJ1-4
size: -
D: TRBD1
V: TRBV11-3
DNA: TGTGCCAGCAGCTCACCCCGGGACAGGGGAGCTAATGAAAAACTGTTTTTT
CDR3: CASSSPRDRGANEKLFF

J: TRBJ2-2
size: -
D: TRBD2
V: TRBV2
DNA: TGTGCCAGCAGTTTGACTAGCGCAACCGGGGAGCTGTTTTTT
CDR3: CASSLTSATGELFF

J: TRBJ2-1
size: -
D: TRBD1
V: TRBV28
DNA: TGTGCCAGCAGTTTTTTCAGGGGGCTAGGGAATGAGCAGTTCTTC
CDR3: CASSFFRGLGNEQFF

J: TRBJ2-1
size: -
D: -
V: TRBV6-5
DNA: TGTGCCAGCAGCCGGGACAATGAGCAGTTCTTC
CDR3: CASSRDNEQFF

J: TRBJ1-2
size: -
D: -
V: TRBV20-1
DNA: TGCAGTGCTAGAGAACCTAATGGCTACACCTTC
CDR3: CSAREPNGYTF

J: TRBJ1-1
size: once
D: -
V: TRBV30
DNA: TGTGCCTGGAGGGGGCAGATGTCCACTGAAGCTTTCTTT
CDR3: CAWRGQMSTEAFF

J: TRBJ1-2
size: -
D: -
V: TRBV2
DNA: TGTGCCAGCAGTGAAACGGTGGAGGCTTTCTATGGCTACACCTTC
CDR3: CASSETVEAFYGYTF

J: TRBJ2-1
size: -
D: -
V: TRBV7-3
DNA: TGTGCCAGCAGCCGGGTACAGGCCTCAACCTACAATGAGCAGTTCTTC
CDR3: CASSRVQASTYNEQFF

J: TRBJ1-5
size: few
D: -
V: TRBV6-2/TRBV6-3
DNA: TGTGCCAGCAGTTACGGAGGGTGGGAGCAGCCCCAGCATTTT
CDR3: CASSYGGWEQPQHF

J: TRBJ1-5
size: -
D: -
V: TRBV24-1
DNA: TGTGCCACCAGTGACTTCAATCAGCCCCAGCATTTT
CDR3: CATSDFNQPQHF

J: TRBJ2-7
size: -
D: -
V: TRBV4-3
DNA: TGCGCCAGCAGCCACTCCGTGGGGGGGGCGCTCAGGTCCTACGAGCAGTACTTC
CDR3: CASSHSVGGALRSYEQYF

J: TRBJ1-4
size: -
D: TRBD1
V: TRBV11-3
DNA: TGTGCCAGCAGCTTCGGACAGGTTAATGAAAAACTGTTTTTT
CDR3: CASSFGQVNEKLFF

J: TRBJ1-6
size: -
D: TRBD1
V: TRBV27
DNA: TGTGCCAGCAGTGGGCTCCGGGACAGCTCCTATAATTCACCCCTCCACTTT
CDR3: CASSGLRDSSYNSPLHF

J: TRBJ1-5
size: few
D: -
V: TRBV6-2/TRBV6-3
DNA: TGTGCCAGCAGCCCACAGGGAGGGAAGAATCAGCCCCAGCATTTT
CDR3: CASSPQGGKNQPQHF

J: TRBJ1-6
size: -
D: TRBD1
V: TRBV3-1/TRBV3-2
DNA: TGTGCCAGCAGCCGCTCACAGGGGGATAATTCACCCCTCCACTTT
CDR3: CASSRSQGDNSPLHF

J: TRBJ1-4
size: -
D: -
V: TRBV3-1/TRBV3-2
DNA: TGTGCCAGCAGCCAAGAGGACTCTGAAAAACTGTTTTTT
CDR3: CASSQEDSEKLFF

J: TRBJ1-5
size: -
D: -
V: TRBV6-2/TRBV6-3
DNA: TGTGCCAGCAGTTACCCACGGGGGGAATTTCAGCCCCAGCATTTT
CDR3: CASSYPRGEFQPQHF

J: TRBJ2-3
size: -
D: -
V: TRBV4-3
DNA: TGCGCCAGCAGCCAAGATCAAATACTCACAGATACGCAGTATTTT
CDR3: CASSQDQILTDTQYF

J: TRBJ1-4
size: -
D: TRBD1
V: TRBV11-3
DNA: TGTGCCAGCAGCTCCGGGACAGGGGGCAATGAAAAACTGTTTTTT
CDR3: CASSSGTGGNEKLFF

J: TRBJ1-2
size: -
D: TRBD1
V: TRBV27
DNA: TGTGCCAGCAGTTTAAGGAGACGTCCGGGACAGTTCTATGGCTACACCTTC
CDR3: CASSLRRRPGQFYGYTF

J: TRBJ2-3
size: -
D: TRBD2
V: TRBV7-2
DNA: TGTGCCAGCAGCCCGGGGGAGGGGAGGCAAGATACGCAGTATTTT
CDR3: CASSPGEGRQDTQYF

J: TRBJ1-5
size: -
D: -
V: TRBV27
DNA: TGTGCCAGCAGTGGGGGTTGGGCAGGGGAACAGCCCCAGCATTTT
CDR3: CASSGGWAGEQPQHF

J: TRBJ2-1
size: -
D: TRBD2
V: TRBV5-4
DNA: TGTGCCAGCAGCTTGGGGACTAGCGGATACAATGAGCAGTTCTTC
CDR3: CASSLGTSGYNEQFF

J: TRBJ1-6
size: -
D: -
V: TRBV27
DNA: TGTGCCAGCAGTTTATCCTGGGCCGGTAATTCACCCCTCCACTTT
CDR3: CASSLSWAGNSPLHF

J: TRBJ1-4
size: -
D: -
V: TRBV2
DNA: TGTGCCAGCAGCCTACAGGGTGGGGGTGGAAAACTGTTTTTT
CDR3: CASSLQGGGGKLFF

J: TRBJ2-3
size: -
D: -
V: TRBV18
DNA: TGTGCCAGCTCACCACCGACAGCAGATACGCAGTATTTT
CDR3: CASSPPTADTQYF

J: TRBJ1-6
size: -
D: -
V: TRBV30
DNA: TGTGCCTGGACAACACAGAATAATTCACCCCTCCACTTT
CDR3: CAWTTQNNSPLHF

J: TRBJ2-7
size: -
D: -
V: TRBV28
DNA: TGTGCCAGCAGTCCATCGACCGGGATCGAGCAGTACTTC
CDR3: CASSPSTGIEQYF

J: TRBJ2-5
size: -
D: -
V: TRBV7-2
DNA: TGTGCCAGCAGCTTGACGGCGGGCTTCGGAGAGACCCAGTACTTC
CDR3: CASSLTAGFGETQYF

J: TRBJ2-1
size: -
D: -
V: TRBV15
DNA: TGTGGAGCCGGGTTGTCTCCCAATGAGCAGTTCTTC
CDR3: CGAGLSPNEQFF

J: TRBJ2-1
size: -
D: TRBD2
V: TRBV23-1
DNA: TGCGCCAGCAGCCGGGGGACTAGCGGGACAAAACCTTACAATGAGCAGTTCTTC
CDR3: CASSRGTSGTKPYNEQFF

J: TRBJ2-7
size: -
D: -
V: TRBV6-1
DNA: TGTGCCAGCAGTGAAACGCCAGGGTCCTACGAGCAGTACTTC
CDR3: CASSETPGSYEQYF

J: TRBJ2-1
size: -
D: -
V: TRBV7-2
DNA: TGTGCCAGCAGCTCGCTCAGACAGCCCTACAATGAGCAGTTCTTC
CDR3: CASSSLRQPYNEQFF

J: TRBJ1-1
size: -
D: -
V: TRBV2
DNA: TGTGCCAGCAGTGGCGGGTTGAACACTGAAGCTTTCTTT
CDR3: CASSGGLNTEAFF

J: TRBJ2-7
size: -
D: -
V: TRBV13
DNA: TGTGCCAGCAGCTCCAGGACATCCCCCCCCTACGAGCAGTACTTC
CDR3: CASSSRTSPPYEQYF

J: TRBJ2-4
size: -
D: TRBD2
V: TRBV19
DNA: TGTGCCAGTACAAAACTAGCGGGAGGGTCCTTAGCCAAAAACATTCAGTACTTC
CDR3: CASTKLAGGSLAKNIQYF

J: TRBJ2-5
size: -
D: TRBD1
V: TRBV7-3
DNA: TGTGCCAGCAGCGCACACAGGGGAGAGACCCAGTACTTC
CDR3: CASSAHRGETQYF

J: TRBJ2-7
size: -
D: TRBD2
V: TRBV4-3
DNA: TGCGCCAGCAGCCGGACCGGGACTAGCGGGAGCGCTCCCTACGAGCAGTACTTC
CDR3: CASSRTGTSGSAPYEQYF

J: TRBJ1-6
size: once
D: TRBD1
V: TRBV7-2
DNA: TGTGCCAGCAGCCCCCAAGGGGGACAGGGGGGGCAACTAATCCACTTT
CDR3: CASSPQGGQGGQLIHF

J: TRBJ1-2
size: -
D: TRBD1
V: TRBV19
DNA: TGTGCCAGTAGTAATGGACAGGGGTCTGGCTACACCTTC
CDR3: CASSNGQGSGYTF